The 26 T cell receptor beta chains listed next were all sequenced from one sample in a study of CD8 T cells in Susac syndrome. The RNA input was 0.5 to 1 ug, and it was reverse transcribed with random hexamers. TCRdb recomputed calls from the immunoSEQ multiplex PCR reads with MiXCR, one row per CDR3 protein. The sample records about 160,000 distinct CDR3 sequences, about 96% being singletons. The sample comprised CD4+ T cells from PBMCs. Receptor source: a human donor with Susac syndrome.

The gene calls are TRBV7-2 and TRBJ1-2; 9 bases fit TRBD1. CDR1 SGHTA and CDR2 FQGNSA come from the germline V gene. This CDR3 has 14 residues. V dropped 3 bases and J dropped 8; count of bases not matched to a gene: 7. The CDR3 coding sequence is TGTGCCAGCAGCTTGTTACAGGGGGCTTTCGGCTACACCTTC. It encodes CASSLLQGAFGYTF.

This chain uses TRBV28 with TRBJ1-2; TRBD1 is a possible D gene (5 bases). Germline V gene data show CDR1 as MDHEN and CDR2 as SYDVKM. V lost 7 bases, J lost 8 bases, and 14 bases lay in between. The length of the CDR3 is 12 residues. The CDR3 nucleotides are TGTGCCAGCACAGCGGGGGTGTTCGGCTACACCTTC. Translation: CASTAGVFGYTF.

The J gene is TRBJ1-2, the V gene TRBV7-3, with D perhaps matching TRBD1 (6 bases). Trimming shortened V by 3 bases and J by 8 bases, and 22 bases separated the two germline ends. Germline CDR1 and CDR2: SGHTA and FQGTGA. This CDR3 has 16 residues. CDR3 region: CASSLGPQGQGEGYTF. The CDR3 DNA follows: TGTGCCAGCAGCTTGGGCCCCCAGGGGCAGGGAGAAGGCTACACCTTC.

The count of this clonotype is one. V usage is TRBV21-1 and J usage is TRBJ2-7; the D call TRBD1 from the table was never checked on the DNA. TRBV21-1 constitutes a pseudogene. The CDR3 is 12 residues long. In nucleotides, the CDR3 is TGTGCCAGCAGGAAAGGGACAGGACAGCAGTACGTC. As protein: CASRKGTGQQYV.

CDR3 amino acids: CASSRQGKSQYGYGYTF. The DNA of the CDR3 is TGTGCCAGCAGTCGACAGGGTAAAAGTCAGTACGGCTATGGCTACACCTTC. The chain is built from TRBV7-2 and TRBJ1-2, with 7 bases lining up with TRBD1. Germline V gene lookup returns CDR1 SGHTA and CDR2 FQGNSA. V lost 6 bases, J lost 4 bases, and 17 bases stayed unmatched. This CDR3 is 17 amino acids long.

The V and J genes are TRBV15 and TRBJ2-6; 7 bases map to TRBD1. Germline V CDR1 and CDR2: LNHNV, YYDKDF (reference sequence). V lost 5 bases and J lost 0; bases outside the gene matches: 10. This CDR3 has 18 amino acids. The CDR3 bases are TGTGCCACCAGCTCCCGGGACAGTACCTTCTCTGGGGCCAACGTCCTGACTTTC. This translates into CATSSRDSTFSGANVLTF.

The chain uses TRBV29-1 and TRBJ1-2; 9 bases align to TRBD1. The CDR3 has 15 amino acids. Germline lookup yields CDR1 SQVTM and CDR2 ANQGSEA. V gave up 6 bases and J gave up 3 bases; unmatched junction bases: 11. The CDR3 nucleotides are TGCAGCGTCGAGCAAGGACAGGGGCTTTACTATGGCTACACCTTC. Translated: CSVEQGQGLYYGYTF. The entire variable domain, with the rest obtained from reference TRBV29-1 and TRBJ1-2, is as follows: SAVISQKPSRDICQRGTSLTIQCQVDSQVTMMFWYRQQPGQSLTLIATANQGSEATYESGFVIDKFPISRPNLTFSTLTVSNMSPEDSSIYLCSVEQGQGLYYGYTFGSGTRLTVV.

V is TRBV30 and J is TRBJ2-7, with D unclear. Germline CDR1 GTSNPN, CDR2 SVGIG (reference sequence). The CDR3 spans 11 residues. Between the trimmed V and J ends, which lost 0 bases and 4 bases, there was a span of 4 bases. The CDR3 spells CAWSVLYEQYF. The CDR3 coding sequence is TGTGCCTGGAGTGTACTATACGAGCAGTACTTC.

This clonotype was observed a single time. The chain carries TRBV28 and TRBJ2-7; 11 bases align to TRBD2. The germline CDR1 and CDR2 sequences are MDHEN and SYDVKM. With V trimmed by 2 bases and J by 7 bases, 7 bases remained unmatched. The CDR3 extends over 15 amino acids. In DNA, the CDR3 is TGTGCCAGCAGTTTAGTGACTAGCGGGATGTGGGAGCAGTACTTC. Its protein is CASSLVTSGMWEQYF.

The V and J genes are TRBV5-1 and TRBJ2-1; D unresolved. The CDR3 is 13 residues long. CDR1 SGHRS and CDR2 YFSETQ come from the germline V gene. Trimming removed 4 bases from V and 9 bases from J, with 14 bases in between. The CDR3 protein is CASSPTDAREQFF. CDR3 nucleotide sequence: TGCGCCAGCAGCCCCACGGACGCCCGTGAGCAGTTCTTC.

This chain joins TRBV30 and TRBJ2-7; 9 bases map to TRBD2. From germline, CDR1 is GTSNPN and CDR2 SVGIG (reference sequence). The CDR3 extends over 15 amino acids. The junction had 10 bases not matched to a gene; V was cut back by 1 base and J by 6 bases. CDR3 protein: CAWSGISGRLGEQYF. DNA of the CDR3: TGTGCCTGGAGTGGAATCAGCGGGAGGCTTGGCGAGCAGTACTTC.

V gene TRBV5-1 combines with J gene TRBJ2-5; D not resolved. The CDR3 sequence is 16 residues long. Trimming cost V 0 bases and J 2 bases, with 14 bases left between them. In germline, CDR1 is SGHRS, CDR2 YFSETQ. CDR3 nucleotides: TGCGCCAGCAGCTTGGGTTTCGCCAGGCAACAAGAGACCCAGTACTTC. It codes for CASSLGFARQQETQYF.

The chain has TRBV7-2 and TRBJ1-4, with D hard to call. CDR3 length: 14 amino acids. V was cut by 5 bases and J by 8 bases, with 15 bases left in between. Germline-derived CDR1 and CDR2 are SGHTA and FQGNSA. CDR3 residues: CASSLEGFGEKLFF. DNA of the CDR3: TGTGCCAGCAGCCTGGAGGGATTCGGGGAAAAACTGTTTTTT.

The V and J genes are TRBV4-1 and TRBJ2-1, with D possibly TRBD2 on 7 matching bases. V lost 0 bases to trimming and J lost 1 base, with 16 bases between them. Germline CDR1 and CDR2: MGHRA and YSYEKL. This CDR3 comprises 18 residues. The CDR3 is CASSQDGGRGSSYNEQFF. The CDR3 bases are TGCGCCAGCAGCCAAGATGGAGGGAGGGGGTCATCCTACAATGAGCAGTTCTTC.

The chain couples TRBV5-1 to TRBJ2-5, with unresolved D. The V gene's germline CDR1 is SGHRS and CDR2 YFSETQ. The CDR3 is 12 residues long. V was clipped by 7 bases and J by 4 bases, with 11 bases between them. The CDR3 sequence: CASSETGETQYF. DNA for the CDR3: TGCGCCAGCTCCGAAACGGGAGAGACCCAGTACTTC.

The chain has TRBV5-4 and TRBJ2-7; no definite D call. Germline-derived CDR1 and CDR2 are SGHNT and YYREEE (reference sequence). CDR3 length equals 9 residues. V was pared by 0 bases and J by 10 bases, with 2 bases between. The CDR3 region is CASSLVQYV. CDR3 sequence (DNA): TGTGCCAGCAGCTTGGTCCAGTACGTC.

J is TRBJ2-3 and V is TRBV6-2 or TRBV6-3; D is uncertain. V shed 2 bases and J shed 0 bases, with 9 bases lying between them. This CDR3 comprises 15 residues. CDR1 and CDR2 from the germline V gene are MNHEY and SVGEGT. CDR3 sequence: CASSYRDRSTDTQYF. The CDR3 bases are TGTGCCAGCAGTTACAGGGATAGAAGCACAGATACGCAGTATTTT.

V and J are TRBV9 and TRBJ2-5, with TRBD1 as a possible D gene (6 bases). V lost 4 bases, J lost 5 bases, and 18 bases lay in between. The V gene's germline CDR1 is SGDLS and CDR2 YYNGEE. The CDR3 has 15 residues. The CDR3 sequence: CASSPRQGPTETQYF. CDR3 nucleotide sequence: TGTGCCAGCAGCCCCCGCCAGGGGCCGACGGAGACCCAGTACTTC.

The gene calls are TRBV18 and TRBJ2-7; 9 nucleotides align to TRBD2. The V gene end was trimmed by 3 bases and the J gene end by 0 bases; junction bases not matched to a gene: 3. There are 15 residues in the CDR3. Germline lookup yields CDR1 KGHSH and CDR2 LQKENI. CDR3 residues: CASSPSGRGSYEQYF. DNA for the CDR3: TGTGCCAGCTCACCTAGCGGGAGAGGCTCCTACGAGCAGTACTTC.

The chain has TRBV3-1 and TRBJ1-6, with D perhaps TRBD1 (5 bases). CDR1 and CDR2 from the germline V gene are LGHDT and YNNKEL (reference sequence). This CDR3 is 15 amino acids long. V was pared by 1 base and J by 10 bases, with 14 bases between. CDR3 protein: CASSQGQGSGSPLHF. The CDR3 bases are TGTGCCAGCAGCCAAGGCCAGGGTTCGGGGTCACCCCTCCACTTT.

The genes are TRBV29-1 and TRBJ2-7, with a possible D match to TRBD2 (6 bases). Between the trimmed V and J ends, which lost 6 bases and 1 base, there was a span of 19 bases. CDR1 is SQVTM and CDR2 is ANQGSEA in the germline V gene. This CDR3 contains 15 residues. The CDR3 bases are TGCAGCGTCCTCACCCTAGCGCGAATTTCCTACGAGCAGTACTTC. Translation gives CSVLTLARISYEQYF.

This clonotype has only one observation. V and J are TRBV5-6 and TRBJ2-6; 7 bases align to TRBD1. Looked up from germline, CDR1 is SGHDT and CDR2 is YYEEEE. With 6 bases clipped from V and 0 bases from J, the junction kept 6 bases outside the gene matches. This CDR3 comprises 16 residues. The CDR3 loop is CASTIGQASGANVLTF. The CDR3 DNA sequence: TGTGCCAGCACCATTGGACAGGCCTCTGGGGCCAACGTCCTGACTTTC.

The chain couples TRBV5-1 to TRBJ2-5; 8 bases align to TRBD1. Losses at the gene ends were 0 bases for V and 2 bases for J; bases not matched to a gene: 3. This CDR3 is built from 15 residues. The V gene's germline CDR1 is SGHRS and CDR2 YFSETQ. The DNA of the CDR3 is TGCGCCAGCAGCTTGGACGGGACAGGACAAGAGACCCAGTACTTC. Translated: CASSLDGTGQETQYF.

This rearrangement joins TRBV25-1 to TRBJ2-2, with 10 bases aligning to TRBD1. Germline V lookup: CDR1 MGHDK, CDR2 SYGVNS. There are 15 residues in the CDR3. The V segment lost 6 bases and the J segment 7 bases; nucleotides outside the gene matches: 8. As DNA, the CDR3 is TGTGCCAGCAGCAGGTCGGGACAGGGGAACGGGGAGCTGTTTTTT. It specifies CASSRSGQGNGELFF.

The genes are TRBV25-1 and TRBJ2-1; 9 bases line up with TRBD2. The CDR3 consists of 15 residues. With V trimmed by 2 bases and J by 10 bases, 9 bases remained unmatched. From germline, CDR1 is MGHDK and CDR2 SYGVNS. The CDR3 DNA reads TGTGCCAGCAGTGAAGTTGGCGGGAGGGATCGGGAGCAGTTCTTC. Translated, it gives CASSEVGGRDREQFF.

The V and J genes are TRBV27 and TRBJ2-7; either TRBD1 or TRBD2 may supply D (5 bases each). Germline V gives CDR1 MNHEY, CDR2 SMNVEV (reference sequence). CDR3 length equals 15 residues. The ends were cut back, 0 bases at V and 6 bases at J, with 15 bases in the middle. CDR3 nucleotide sequence: TGTGCCAGCAGTTTATCAGGGCCAGGGACGGGCGAGCAGTACTTC. Translation gives CASSLSGPGTGEQYF.